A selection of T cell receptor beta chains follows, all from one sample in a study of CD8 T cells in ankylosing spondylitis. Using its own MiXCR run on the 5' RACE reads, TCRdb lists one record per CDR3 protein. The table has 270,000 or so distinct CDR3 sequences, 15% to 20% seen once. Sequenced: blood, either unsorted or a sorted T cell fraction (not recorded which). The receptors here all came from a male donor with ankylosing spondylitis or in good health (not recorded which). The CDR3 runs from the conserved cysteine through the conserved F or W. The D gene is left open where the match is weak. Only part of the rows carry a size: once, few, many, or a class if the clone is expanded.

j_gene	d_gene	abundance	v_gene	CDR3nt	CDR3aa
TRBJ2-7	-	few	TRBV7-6	TGTGCCAGCAGCTTAGCCTACGGCCGCTACGAGCAGTACTTC	CASSLAYGRYEQYF
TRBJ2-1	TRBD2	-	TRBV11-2	TGTGCCAGCAGCTTAGGAGGCGGGAGGGCCCTCTCCTACAATGAGCAGTTCTTC	CASSLGGGRALSYNEQFF
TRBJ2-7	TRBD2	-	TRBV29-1	TGCAGCGTTGAAGATGGCCGCGGACGGGAGGGCCTAAGCTCCTACGAGCAGTACTTC	CSVEDGRGREGLSSYEQYF
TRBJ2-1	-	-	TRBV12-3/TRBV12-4	TGTGCCAGCAGTTTAGACGGAGACAATAAGCAGTTCTTC	CASSLDGDNKQFF
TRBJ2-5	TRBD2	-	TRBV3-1	TGTGCCAGCAGCAACGTGTTCCCTAGCGGGGCCCAAGAGACCCAGTACTTC	CASSNVFPSGAQETQYF
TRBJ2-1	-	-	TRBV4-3	TGCGCCAGCAGCCAAGATCCCCAGGCCCATGAGCAGTTCTTC	CASSQDPQAHEQFF
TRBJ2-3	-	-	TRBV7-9	TGTGCCATCTTCCCTGGACGGGACGGAGAAGATACGCAGTATTTT	CAIFPGRDGEDTQYF
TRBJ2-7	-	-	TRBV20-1	TGCAGTGCTAAGAAACTAGACAGCTACGAGCAGTACTTC	CSAKKLDSYEQYF
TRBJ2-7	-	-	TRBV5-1	TGCGCCAGCAGCTCAGGACAGTCAGCCTACGAGCAGTACTTC	CASSSGQSAYEQYF
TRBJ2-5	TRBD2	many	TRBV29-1	TGCAGCCTGGCGCTAGCGGACTTCGAGACCCAGTACTTC	CSLALADFETQYF
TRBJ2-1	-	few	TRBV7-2	TGTGCCAGCAGCTTAGAACTACCCCTTACCTACAATGAGCAGTTCTTC	CASSLELPLTYNEQFF
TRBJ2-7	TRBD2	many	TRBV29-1	TGCAGCGTTGGCATGGCTAGCGGCTCCTACGAGCAGTACTTC	CSVGMASGSYEQYF
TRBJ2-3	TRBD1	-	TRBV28	TGTGCCAGCAGTTCCGGGACAGGGGGGAGCACAGATACGCAGTATTTT	CASSSGTGGSTDTQYF
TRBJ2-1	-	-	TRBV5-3	TGTGCCAGGGGCCCGGCGGCGGGAAGTGGCTACAATGAGCAGTTCTTC	CARGPAAGSGYNEQFF
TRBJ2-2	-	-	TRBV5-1	TGCGCCAGCAGCTTGGTGGTTGGCGGGGAGCTGTTTTTT	CASSLVVGGELFF
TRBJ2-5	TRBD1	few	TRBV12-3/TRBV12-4	TGTGCCAGCACAGACAGGGCCCAAGAGACCCAGTACTTC	CASTDRAQETQYF
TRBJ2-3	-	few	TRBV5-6	TGTGCCAGCATCAAGGGGGGTAGCCTAAAGGATACGCAGTATTTT	CASIKGGSLKDTQYF
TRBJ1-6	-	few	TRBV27	TGTGCCAGCAGTCTTGCAGGGGTTGGTTCACCCCTCCACTTT	CASSLAGVGSPLHF
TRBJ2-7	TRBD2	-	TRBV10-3	TGTGCCATCAGTGAGTCGAGCGGGGCTGCCTACGAGCAGTACTTC	CAISESSGAAYEQYF
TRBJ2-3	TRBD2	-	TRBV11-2	TGTGCCAGCAGCGAGCTAGCGGCAAGCACAGATACGCAGTATTTT	CASSELAASTDTQYF
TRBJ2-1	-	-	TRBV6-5	TGTGCCAGCAGCTACGGGACTGCAGGTTACAATGAGCAGTTCTTC	CASSYGTAGYNEQFF
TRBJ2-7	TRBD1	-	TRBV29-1	TGCAGCATAAGACAGGGCCGGTACGAGCAGTACTTC	CSIRQGRYEQYF
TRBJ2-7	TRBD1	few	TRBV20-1	TGCAGTGCTATTTCCGGACAGGGGGAACCCTCAGGCGAGCAGTACTTC	CSAISGQGEPSGEQYF